The rows below give T cell receptor beta chains drawn from one sample of a study of blood T cell repertoires in COVID-19. Generated by immunoSEQ multiplex PCR, the TCRdb table keeps only in-frame clones and is missing some. The table lists 130,000 or so clones, just under 85% of them singletons. The sequencing sample was made of PBMCs or T cells enriched from blood (not recorded which). The receptors were gathered from a woman aged 50 to 60 with acute COVID-19. Both conserved end residues are part of each CDR3. The order of the fields is V gene, clone size, D gene, J gene, CDR3 protein, CDR3 DNA. D genes are given only for firm matches. Where a row states a size, it is once, few, many or the class of an expanded clone; other rows omit it.

TRBV2,once,-,TRBJ2-5,CASERLGEETQYF,TGTGCCAGCGAACGACTTGGAGAAGAGACCCAGTACTTC
TRBV6-5,-,TRBD1,TRBJ2-2,CASSTGGTGELFF,TGTGCCAGCAGTACAGGGGGTACCGGGGAGCTGTTTTTT
TRBV7-2,-,-,TRBJ2-3,CASSFQSGTDTQYF,TGTGCCAGCAGCTTTCAGAGCGGCACAGATACGCAGTATTTT
TRBV12-3/TRBV12-4,-,-,TRBJ1-1,CASSFSENTEAFF,TGTGCCAGCAGTTTCTCAGAGAACACTGAAGCTTTCTTT
TRBV11-2,-,-,TRBJ2-7,CAATPYEQYF,TGTGCCGCTACCCCCTACGAGCAGTACTTC
TRBV7-6,once,-,TRBJ2-3,CASSLASPTYTDTQYF,TGTGCCAGCAGCTTAGCGTCGCCTACCTACACAGATACGCAGTATTTT
TRBV11-3,-,-,TRBJ2-1,CASKYEGNSYNEQFF,TGTGCCAGCAAATACGAGGGAAACTCCTACAATGAGCAGTTCTTC
TRBV30,-,-,TRBJ2-3,CAWSVQAGFTDTQYF,TGTGCCTGGAGTGTACAAGCGGGCTTCACAGATACGCAGTATTTT
TRBV30,few,TRBD1,TRBJ2-7,CAWRTGGSEQYF,TGTGCCTGGAGGACAGGGGGATCCGAGCAGTACTTC
TRBV18,-,TRBD2,TRBJ2-3,CASSPPSGAGDTQYF,TGTGCCAGCTCACCGCCTAGCGGTGCCGGAGATACGCAGTATTTT
TRBV29-1,-,-,TRBJ1-4,CSVGLGGTNEKLFF,TGCAGCGTTGGATTGGGGGGAACTAATGAAAAACTGTTTTTT
TRBV24-1,-,TRBD1,TRBJ1-2,CATSDLTGIYGYTF,TGTGCCACCAGTGATCTGACAGGGATCTATGGCTACACCTTC
TRBV6-5,-,-,TRBJ1-2,CASSYSISGSGYGYTF,TGTGCCAGCAGTTACTCGATATCAGGGTCGGGCTATGGCTACACCTTC
TRBV6-2/TRBV6-3,-,-,TRBJ1-1,CASSYLTEAFF,TGTGCCAGCAGTTATCTCACTGAAGCTTTCTTT
TRBV10-2,-,-,TRBJ2-7,CASSEPGTPPYEQYF,TGCGCCAGCAGTGAGCCTGGGACTCCCCCCTACGAGCAGTACTTC
TRBV7-2,-,-,TRBJ1-1,CASSLEYRVLLTEAFF,TGTGCCAGCAGCTTAGAATACAGGGTGTTGCTCACTGAAGCTTTCTTT
TRBV6-2/TRBV6-3,-,TRBD2,TRBJ2-1,CASSYSYPAGVNNEQFF,TGTGCCAGCAGTTACTCCTATCCGGCGGGAGTGAACAATGAGCAGTTCTTC
TRBV5-4,-,TRBD1,TRBJ2-2,CASSPGGQGVDTGELFF,TGTGCCAGCAGCCCAGGCGGGCAGGGGGTTGACACCGGGGAGCTGTTTTTT
TRBV7-2,-,TRBD2,TRBJ2-1,CASRRRAASGNNEQFF,TGTGCCAGCAGGAGGAGGGCGGCTAGCGGTAACAATGAGCAGTTCTTC
TRBV6-1,-,TRBD1,TRBJ2-7,CASSQADRVYEQYF,TGTGCCAGCAGTCAAGCTGACAGGGTCTACGAGCAGTACTTC
TRBV3-1/TRBV3-2,-,-,TRBJ2-5,CAASRSGETQYF,TGTGCCGCTTCGCGGTCTGGCGAGACCCAGTACTTC
TRBV19,-,TRBD2,TRBJ2-5,CASSIGLAEQETQYF,TGTGCCAGTAGTATTGGACTAGCAGAGCAAGAGACCCAGTACTTC
TRBV3-1/TRBV3-2,-,TRBD1,TRBJ1-4,CASSQRDSDEKLFF,TGTGCCAGCAGTCAACGGGACAGTGATGAAAAACTGTTTTTT
TRBV9,-,TRBD1,TRBJ1-2,CASSVEGQGPLGYGYTF,TGTGCCAGCAGCGTAGAGGGACAGGGCCCCTTAGGCTATGGCTACACCTTC
TRBV2,-,-,TRBJ2-6,CASSPQGGGANVLTF,TGTGCCAGCAGCCCCCAGGGGGGTGGGGCCAACGTCCTGACTTTC
TRBV4-3,-,-,TRBJ1-2,CASSQANQGMYGYTF,TGCGCCAGCAGCCAAGCGAACCAGGGCATGTATGGCTACACCTTC
TRBV7-3,-,TRBD1,TRBJ1-1,CASSLGQDNTEAFF,TGTGCCAGCAGCCTGGGACAGGATAACACTGAAGCTTTCTTT
TRBV27,-,-,TRBJ2-1,CASRRKYLASSYNEQFF,TGTGCCAGCAGAAGAAAATATCTGGCCAGCTCCTACAATGAGCAGTTCTTC
TRBV10-1,once,-,TRBJ2-3,CASSVGGALTDTQYF,TGCGCCAGCAGTGTGGGGGGGGCCCTCACAGATACGCAGTATTTT
TRBV29-1,-,-,TRBJ1-2,CSVEIVAGFDGYTF,TGCAGCGTTGAAATAGTCGCAGGCTTCGATGGCTACACCTTC
TRBV7-9,few,TRBD1,TRBJ1-5,CASSLETGVSNQPQHF,TGTGCCAGCAGCTTAGAGACAGGGGTTAGCAATCAGCCCCAGCATTTT
TRBV4-1,-,-,TRBJ1-6,CASSPTGVYNSPLHF,TGCGCCAGCAGCCCCACAGGAGTCTATAATTCACCCCTCCACTTT
TRBV11-1,few,-,TRBJ1-1,CASSLQGAAEAFF,TGTGCCAGCAGCTTACAGGGTGCGGCTGAAGCTTTCTTT
TRBV2,-,TRBD2,TRBJ2-1,CASSEVVAGATQFF,TGTGCCAGCAGTGAAGTGGTAGCGGGAGCTACTCAGTTCTTC
TRBV4-2,few,TRBD2,TRBJ2-7,CASSQVETSEPYEQYF,TGTGCCAGCAGCCAAGTAGAGACTAGCGAACCCTACGAGCAGTACTTC
TRBV19,-,TRBD1,TRBJ1-1,CASTYYGTGGRGTEAFF,TGTGCCAGTACCTATTACGGGACAGGGGGCCGTGGCACTGAAGCTTTCTTT
TRBV9,-,TRBD1,TRBJ1-3,CASSDDRAGNTIYF,TGTGCCAGCAGCGACGACAGGGCTGGAAACACCATATATTTT
TRBV7-8,-,TRBD2,TRBJ2-7,CASSLNSQPSIGGSEWPYF,TGTGCCAGCAGCTTAAATTCGCAGCCCTCAATAGGCGGGAGTGAGTGGCCGTACTTC
TRBV6-1,-,TRBD1,TRBJ1-2,CASSVTGGARIHGYTF,TGTGCCAGCAGTGTTACAGGGGGCGCAAGGATTCATGGCTACACCTTC
TRBV9,-,TRBD1,TRBJ2-1,CASSRQTGRSYNEQFF,TGTGCCAGCAGCAGACAGACAGGGCGGTCCTACAATGAGCAGTTCTTC
TRBV9,-,-,TRBJ2-3,CASSPGVSADTQYF,TGTGCCAGCAGCCCGGGAGTATCGGCAGATACGCAGTATTTT
TRBV6-1,-,-,TRBJ2-7,CASSEVDSARVMAEQYF,TGTGCCAGCAGTGAAGTAGACAGTGCTCGCGTTATGGCCGAGCAGTACTTC
TRBV18,-,-,TRBJ2-7,CASSSAGRASYEQYF,TGTGCCAGCTCCTCCGCCGGCAGGGCGTCCTACGAGCAGTACTTC
TRBV11-3,few,-,TRBJ2-6,CASSLDSGLGTSGANVLTF,TGTGCCAGCAGCTTAGACTCAGGGTTGGGGACTTCTGGGGCCAACGTCCTGACTTTC
TRBV20-1,-,-,TRBJ2-1,CSAYRDEQFF,TGCAGTGCTTACAGAGACGAGCAGTTCTTC
TRBV6-5,-,TRBD2,TRBJ2-1,CASRVGLAGEQFF,TGTGCCAGCAGGGTCGGACTAGCGGGGGAGCAGTTCTTC
TRBV12-3/TRBV12-4,-,-,TRBJ1-1,CASSQEGGTEAFF,TGTGCCAGCAGCCAGGAGGGGGGGACTGAAGCTTTCTTT
TRBV18,-,TRBD2,TRBJ2-3,CASSRLAGSSTDTQYF,TGTGCCAGCTCACGACTAGCGGGAAGTAGCACAGATACGCAGTATTTT
TRBV6-6,-,TRBD2,TRBJ2-1,CASRLSSGSSYNEQFF,TGTGCCAGCAGACTCTCTAGCGGGAGTTCCTACAATGAGCAGTTCTTC
TRBV5-1,-,TRBD2,TRBJ2-3,CASSLAWSSGGRTDTQYF,TGCGCCAGCAGCTTGGCCTGGTCAAGCGGGGGACGCACAGATACGCAGTATTTT
TRBV9,-,TRBD2,TRBJ2-3,CASSASAGVADTQYF,TGTGCCAGCAGCGCATCAGCGGGAGTAGCAGATACGCAGTATTTT
TRBV9,-,-,TRBJ1-3,CASSVPGYNTIYF,TGTGCCAGCAGCGTCCCAGGGTATAACACCATATATTTT
TRBV29-1,-,-,TRBJ2-1,CSARGSSSYNEQFF,TGCAGCGCTAGGGGGTCGAGCTCCTACAATGAGCAGTTCTTC
TRBV4-3,few,TRBD1,TRBJ1-5,CASSQGQGGEPQHF,TGCGCCAGCAGCCAAGGACAGGGCGGAGAGCCCCAGCATTTT